This TCR beta chain originates from a study of blood T cell repertoires in COVID-19. Turning to the study itself: The samples span acute and convalescent COVID-19 from the United States, Italy and Spain. From T cells, B-cell-depleted T cells, or PBMCs came the material, which was cDNA or gDNA.

Per the original methods: Amplified reference gene primers provided the basis for estimating nucleated cell counts. Profiling relied on immunoSEQ multiplex PCR, and the TCRdb table lists in-frame clones only, not all of them. From that table come the V and J calls and clone size; the DNA was used to work out D and trimming. The repertoire holds over 150,000 clones, with 80% to 90% as singletons. V was pared by 8 bases and J by 3 bases, with 14 bases of the junction left unmatched. Germline loops: CDR1 MDHEN, CDR2 SYDVKM. The CDR3 spans 17 residues. This chain links TRBV28 with TRBJ2-2, with 8 nucleotides matching TRBD1. The specimen was peripheral blood. The TCR sequence derives from a man between 45 and 60 years old with active or convalescent COVID-19. In DNA form, the CDR3 reads TGTGCCAGCTTCCCTCGGGGGCAGGGGGCCCACACCGGGGAGCTGTTTTTT. This sequence encodes CASFPRGQGAHTGELFF.